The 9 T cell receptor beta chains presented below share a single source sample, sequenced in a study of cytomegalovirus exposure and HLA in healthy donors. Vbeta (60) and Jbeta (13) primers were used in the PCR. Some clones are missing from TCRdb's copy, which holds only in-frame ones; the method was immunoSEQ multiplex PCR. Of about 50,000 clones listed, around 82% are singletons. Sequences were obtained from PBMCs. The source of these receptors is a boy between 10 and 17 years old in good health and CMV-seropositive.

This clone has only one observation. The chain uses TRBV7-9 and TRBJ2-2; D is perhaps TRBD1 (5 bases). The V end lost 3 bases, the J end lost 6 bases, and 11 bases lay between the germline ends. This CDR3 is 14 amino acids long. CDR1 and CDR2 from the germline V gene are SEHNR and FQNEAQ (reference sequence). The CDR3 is CASSFIRAPGELFF. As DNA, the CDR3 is TGTGCCAGCAGCTTCATCAGGGCCCCCGGGGAGCTGTTTTTT.

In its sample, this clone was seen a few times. The CDR3: CASSLGLTNTEAFF. CDR3 nucleotide sequence: TGTGCCAGCAGCTTGGGACTGACGAACACTGAAGCTTTCTTT. The rearrangement joins TRBV5-6 to TRBJ1-1; D ambiguous. CDR3 length equals 14 residues. Germline-derived CDR1 and CDR2 are SGHDT and YYEEEE. V was cut by 0 bases and J by 1 base, with 7 bases left in between.

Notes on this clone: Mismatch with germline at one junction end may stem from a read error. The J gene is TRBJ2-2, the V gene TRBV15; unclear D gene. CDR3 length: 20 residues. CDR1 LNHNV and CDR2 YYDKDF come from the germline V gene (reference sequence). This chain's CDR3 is CATSGDRIRLEGKNTGELFF. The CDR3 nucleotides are TGTGCCACCAGCGGAGATCGCATCCGGCTAGAAGGAAAAAACACCGGGGAGCTGTTTTTT.

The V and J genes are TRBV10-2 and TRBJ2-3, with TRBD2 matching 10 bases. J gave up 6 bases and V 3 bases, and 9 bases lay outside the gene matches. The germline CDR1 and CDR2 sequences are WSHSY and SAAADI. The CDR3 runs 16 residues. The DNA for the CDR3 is TGCGCCAGCAGTGAAGAGGGGGGACTAGCGATGGATACGCAGTATTTT. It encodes CASSEEGGLAMDTQYF.

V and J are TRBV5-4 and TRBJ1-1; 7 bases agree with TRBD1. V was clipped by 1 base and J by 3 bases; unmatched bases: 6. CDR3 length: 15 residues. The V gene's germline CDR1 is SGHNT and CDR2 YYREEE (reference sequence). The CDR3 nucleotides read TGTGCCAGCAGCTTGATAGCCCAGGGGGACACTGAAGCTTTCTTT. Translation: CASSLIAQGDTEAFF.

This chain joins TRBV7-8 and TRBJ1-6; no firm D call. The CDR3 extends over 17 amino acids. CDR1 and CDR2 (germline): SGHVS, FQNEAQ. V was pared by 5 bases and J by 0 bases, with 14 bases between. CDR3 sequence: CASSQTRLSSYNSPLHF. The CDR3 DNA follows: TGTGCCAGCAGCCAAACTCGACTGAGCTCCTATAATTCACCCCTCCACTTT. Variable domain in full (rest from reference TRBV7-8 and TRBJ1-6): GAGVSQSPRYKVAKRGQDVALRCDPISGHVSLFWYQQALGQGPEFLTYFQNEAQLDKSGLPSDRFFAERPEGSVSTLKIQRTQQEDSAVYLCASSQTRLSSYNSPLHFGNGTRLTVT.

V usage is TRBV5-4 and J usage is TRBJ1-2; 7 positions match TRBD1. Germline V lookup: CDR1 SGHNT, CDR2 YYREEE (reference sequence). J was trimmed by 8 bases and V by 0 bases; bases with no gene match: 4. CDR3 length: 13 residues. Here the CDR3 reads CASSLDRGGGYTF. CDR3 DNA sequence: TGTGCCAGCAGCTTGGACAGGGGAGGAGGCTACACCTTC.

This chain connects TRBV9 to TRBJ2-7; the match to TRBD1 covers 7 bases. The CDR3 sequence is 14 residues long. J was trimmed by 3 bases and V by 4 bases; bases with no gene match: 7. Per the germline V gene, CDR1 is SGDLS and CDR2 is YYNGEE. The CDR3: CASSTKTGRYEQYF. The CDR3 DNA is TGTGCCAGCAGCACCAAGACAGGGCGCTACGAGCAGTACTTC.

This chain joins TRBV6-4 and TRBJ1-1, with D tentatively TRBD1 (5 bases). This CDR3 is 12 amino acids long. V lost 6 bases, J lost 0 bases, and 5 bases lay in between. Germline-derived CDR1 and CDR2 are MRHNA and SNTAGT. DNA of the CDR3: TGTGCCAGCAGGACAGTGAACACTGAAGCTTTCTTT. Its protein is CASRTVNTEAFF.